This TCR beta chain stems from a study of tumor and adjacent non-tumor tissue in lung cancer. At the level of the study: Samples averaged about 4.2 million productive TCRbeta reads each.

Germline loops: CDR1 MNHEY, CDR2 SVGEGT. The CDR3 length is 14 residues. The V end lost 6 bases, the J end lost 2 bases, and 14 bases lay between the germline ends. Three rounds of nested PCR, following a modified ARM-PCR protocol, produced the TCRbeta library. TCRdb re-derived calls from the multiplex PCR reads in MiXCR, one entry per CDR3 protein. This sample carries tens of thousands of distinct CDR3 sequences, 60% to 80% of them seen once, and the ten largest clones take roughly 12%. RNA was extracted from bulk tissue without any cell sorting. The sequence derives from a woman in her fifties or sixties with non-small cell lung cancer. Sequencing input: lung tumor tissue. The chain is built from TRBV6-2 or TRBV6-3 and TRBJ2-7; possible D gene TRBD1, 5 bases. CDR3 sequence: CASRGPPGPYEQYF. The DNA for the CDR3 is TGTGCCAGCAGAGGCCCTCCAGGGCCCTACGAGCAGTACTTC.